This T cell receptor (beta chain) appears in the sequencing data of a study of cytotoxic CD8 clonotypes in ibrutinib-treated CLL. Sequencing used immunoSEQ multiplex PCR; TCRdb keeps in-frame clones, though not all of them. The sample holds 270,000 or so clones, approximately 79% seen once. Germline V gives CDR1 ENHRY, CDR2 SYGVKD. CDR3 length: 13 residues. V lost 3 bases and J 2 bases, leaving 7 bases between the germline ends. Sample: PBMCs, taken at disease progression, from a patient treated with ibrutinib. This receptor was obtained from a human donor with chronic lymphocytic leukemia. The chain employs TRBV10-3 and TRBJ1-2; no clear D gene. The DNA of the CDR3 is TGTGCCATCAGTGAAGTCGAGAACTATGGCTACACCTTC. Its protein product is CAISEVENYGYTF.